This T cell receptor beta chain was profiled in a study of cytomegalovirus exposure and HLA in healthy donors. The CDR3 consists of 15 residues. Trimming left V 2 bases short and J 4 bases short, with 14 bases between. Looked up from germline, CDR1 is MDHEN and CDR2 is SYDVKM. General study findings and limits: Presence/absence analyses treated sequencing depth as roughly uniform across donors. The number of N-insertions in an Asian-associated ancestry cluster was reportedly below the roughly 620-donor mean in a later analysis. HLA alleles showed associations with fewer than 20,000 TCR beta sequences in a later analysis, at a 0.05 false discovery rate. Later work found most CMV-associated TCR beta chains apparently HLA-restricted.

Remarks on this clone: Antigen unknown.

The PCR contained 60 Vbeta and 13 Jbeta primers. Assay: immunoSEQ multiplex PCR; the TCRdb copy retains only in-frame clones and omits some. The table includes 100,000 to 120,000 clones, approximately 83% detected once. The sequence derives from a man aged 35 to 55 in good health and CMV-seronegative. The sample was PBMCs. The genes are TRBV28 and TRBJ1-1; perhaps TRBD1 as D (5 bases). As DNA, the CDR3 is TGTGCCAGCAGTTTAGGAACCAGGGTTATCACTGAAGCTTTCTTT. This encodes CASSLGTRVITEAFF.